The clone carrying this T cell receptor beta chain showed up many times. The data were obtained in a study of regulatory T cells in long-lasting Graves disease. For TCR beta, libraries came from iRepertoire HTBI primers and Arm-PCR of CDR3 regions. From the multiplex PCR reads, TCRdb called clonotypes with MiXCR, one entry per CDR3 protein. The sample lists over 350,000 distinct CDR3 sequences, about 15% occurring once. J lost 6 bases, V lost 3 bases, and 14 bases had no gene match. This CDR3 is 19 amino acids long. Time point given: newly diagnosed GD, antithyroid drugs for less than 3 months. The authors made the TCR library using RNA they extracted from PBMCs. This sample also appeared in a second study, on T cells in Graves' hyperthyroidism and ophthalmopathy.

This sequence was found in a woman aged 35 to 49 with Graves disease. The rearrangement uses TRBV12-3 or TRBV12-4 and TRBJ2-2; 12 bases are shared with TRBD2. The input for sequencing was peripheral blood mononuclear cells (PBMCs), taken at new diagnosis, from a patient treated with antithyroid drugs. CDR3 sequence reads: CASSFFPLAGGKGAGELFF. CDR3 nucleotides: TGTGCCAGCAGTTTTTTCCCTCTAGCGGGAGGGAAGGGCGCCGGGGAGCTGTTTTTT.